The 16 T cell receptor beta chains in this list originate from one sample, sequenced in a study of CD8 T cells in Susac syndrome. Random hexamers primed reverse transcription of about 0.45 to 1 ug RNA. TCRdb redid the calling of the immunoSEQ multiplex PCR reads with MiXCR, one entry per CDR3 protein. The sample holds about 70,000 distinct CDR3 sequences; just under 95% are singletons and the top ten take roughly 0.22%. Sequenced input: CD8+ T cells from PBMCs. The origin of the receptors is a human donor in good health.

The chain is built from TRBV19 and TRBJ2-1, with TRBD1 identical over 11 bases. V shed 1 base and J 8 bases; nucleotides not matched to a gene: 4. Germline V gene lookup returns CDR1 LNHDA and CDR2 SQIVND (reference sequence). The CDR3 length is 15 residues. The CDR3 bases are TGTGCCAGTAGTATAGTCCCGGACAGGGGGCATGAGCAGTTCTTC. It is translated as CASSIVPDRGHEQFF.

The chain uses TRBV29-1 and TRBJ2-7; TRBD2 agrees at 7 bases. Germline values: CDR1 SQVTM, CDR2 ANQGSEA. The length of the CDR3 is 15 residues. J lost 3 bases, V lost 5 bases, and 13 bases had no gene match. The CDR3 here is CSVTPLRGLYYEQYF. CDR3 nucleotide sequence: TGCAGCGTTACGCCGTTACGGGGACTATACTACGAGCAGTACTTC.

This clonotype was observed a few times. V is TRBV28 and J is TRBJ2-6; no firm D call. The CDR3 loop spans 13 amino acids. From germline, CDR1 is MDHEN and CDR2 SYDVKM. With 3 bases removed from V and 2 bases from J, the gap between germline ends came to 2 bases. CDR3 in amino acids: CASSFPGANVLTF. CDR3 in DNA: TGTGCCAGCAGTTTCCCTGGGGCCAACGTCCTGACTTTC. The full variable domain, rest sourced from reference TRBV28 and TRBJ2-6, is DVKVTQSSRYLVKRTGEKVFLECVQDMDHENMFWYRQDPGLGLRLIYFSYDVKMKEKGDIPEGYSVSREKKERFSLILESASTNQTSMYLCASSFPGANVLTFGAGSRLTVL.

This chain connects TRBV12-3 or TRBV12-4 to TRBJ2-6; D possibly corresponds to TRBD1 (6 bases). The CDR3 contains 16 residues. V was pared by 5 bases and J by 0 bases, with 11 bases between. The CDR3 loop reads CASSRTENSGANVLTF. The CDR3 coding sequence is TGTGCCAGCAGTCGGACAGAGAACTCTGGGGCCAACGTCCTGACTTTC.

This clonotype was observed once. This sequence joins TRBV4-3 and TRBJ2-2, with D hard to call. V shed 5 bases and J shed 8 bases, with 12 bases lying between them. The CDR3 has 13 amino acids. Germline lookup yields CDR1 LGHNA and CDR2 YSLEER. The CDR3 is CASSGLLSGELFF. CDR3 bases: TGCGCCAGCAGCGGTCTTCTATCTGGGGAGCTGTTTTTT.

In DNA form, the CDR3 reads TGTGCCAGCAGCTTTTGGTCAGGAAACGAGCAGTACTTC. Translating gives CASSFWSGNEQYF. V is TRBV5-6 and J is TRBJ2-7; D is unclear. Trimming left V 2 bases short and J 5 bases short, with 11 bases between. The CDR3 totals 13 residues. CDR1 is SGHDT and CDR2 is YYEEEE in the germline V gene. The full variable domain, its missing parts supplied by reference TRBV5-6 and TRBJ2-7, is DAGVTQSPTHLIKTRGQQVTLRCSPKSGHDTVSWYQQALGQGPQFIFQYYEEEERQRGNFPDRFSGHQFPNYSSELNVNALLLGDSALYLCASSFWSGNEQYFGPGTRLTVT.

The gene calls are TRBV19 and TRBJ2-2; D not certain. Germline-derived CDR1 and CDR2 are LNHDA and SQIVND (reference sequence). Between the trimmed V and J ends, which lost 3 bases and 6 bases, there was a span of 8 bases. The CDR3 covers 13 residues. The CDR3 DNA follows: TGTGCCAGTAGTATGAGTGGGGCCGGGGAGCTGTTTTTT. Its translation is CASSMSGAGELFF.

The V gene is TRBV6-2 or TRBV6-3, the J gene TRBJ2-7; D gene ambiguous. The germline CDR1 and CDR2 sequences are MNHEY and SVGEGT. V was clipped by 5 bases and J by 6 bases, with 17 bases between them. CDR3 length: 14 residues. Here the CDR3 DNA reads TGTGCCAGCAGTAGAGCCTCGTGGTCCCCCGAGCAGTACGTC. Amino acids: CASSRASWSPEQYV.

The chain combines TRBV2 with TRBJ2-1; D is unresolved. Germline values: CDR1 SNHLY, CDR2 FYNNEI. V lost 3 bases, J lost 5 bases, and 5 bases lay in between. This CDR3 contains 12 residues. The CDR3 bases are TGTGCCAGCAGTGATCGGAACAATGAGCAGTTCTTC. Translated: CASSDRNNEQFF.

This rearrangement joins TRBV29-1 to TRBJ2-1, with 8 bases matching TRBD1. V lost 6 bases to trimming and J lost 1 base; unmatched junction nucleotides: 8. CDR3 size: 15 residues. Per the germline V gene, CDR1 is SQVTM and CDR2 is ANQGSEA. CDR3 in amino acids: CSVEPGQESYNEQFF. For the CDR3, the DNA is TGCAGCGTCGAACCGGGACAGGAGTCCTACAATGAGCAGTTCTTC.

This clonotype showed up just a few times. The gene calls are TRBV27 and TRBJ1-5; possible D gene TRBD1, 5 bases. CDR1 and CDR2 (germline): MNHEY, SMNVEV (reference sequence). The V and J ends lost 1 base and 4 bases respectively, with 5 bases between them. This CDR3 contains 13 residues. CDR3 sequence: CASSLWGNQPQHF. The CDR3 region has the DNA TGTGCCAGCAGTTTATGGGGGAATCAGCCCCAGCATTTT.

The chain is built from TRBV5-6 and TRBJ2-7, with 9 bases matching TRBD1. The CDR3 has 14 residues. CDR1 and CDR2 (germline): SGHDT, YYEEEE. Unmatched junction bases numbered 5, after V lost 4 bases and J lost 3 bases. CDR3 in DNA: TGTGCCAGCAGCCCCGGACAGGGGTTCTACGAGCAGTACTTC. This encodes CASSPGQGFYEQYF.

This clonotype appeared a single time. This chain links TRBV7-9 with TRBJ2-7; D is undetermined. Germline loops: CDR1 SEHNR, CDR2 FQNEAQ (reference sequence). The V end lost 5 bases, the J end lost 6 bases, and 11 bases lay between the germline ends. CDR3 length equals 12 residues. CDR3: CASSLPGSEQYV. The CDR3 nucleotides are TGTGCCAGCAGCCTCCCGGGTTCCGAGCAGTACGTC.

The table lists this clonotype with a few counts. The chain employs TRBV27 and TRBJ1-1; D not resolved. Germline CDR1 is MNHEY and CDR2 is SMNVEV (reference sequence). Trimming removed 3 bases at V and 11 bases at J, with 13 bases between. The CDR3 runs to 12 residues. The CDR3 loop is CASSLLGQEAFF. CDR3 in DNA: TGTGCCAGCAGTTTGCTCGGGCAGGAGGCTTTCTTT.

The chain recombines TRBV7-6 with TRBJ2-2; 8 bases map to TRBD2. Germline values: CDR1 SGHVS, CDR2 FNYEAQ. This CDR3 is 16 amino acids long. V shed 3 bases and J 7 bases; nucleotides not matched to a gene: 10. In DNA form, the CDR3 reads TGTGCCAGCAGCTTTGGGCCCGGGGGGGAGAACGGGGAGCTGTTTTTT. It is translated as CASSFGPGGENGELFF.

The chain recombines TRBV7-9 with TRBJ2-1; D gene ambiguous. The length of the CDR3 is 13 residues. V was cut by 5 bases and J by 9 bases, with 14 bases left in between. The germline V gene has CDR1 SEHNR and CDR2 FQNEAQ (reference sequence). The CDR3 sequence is CASSPLVRPEQFF. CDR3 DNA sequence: TGTGCCAGCAGCCCCTTAGTTCGTCCTGAGCAGTTCTTC.